Described below is a single TCR beta chain sequence and its context. Its target is unknown. This entry comes from a study of post-analysis software for immune sequencing data. General study points: Samples from one preparation batch, clustered by F measure, grouped strongly together. Among multiple sclerosis patients, normalized Chao1 diversity was significantly below that of controls. Several TRBV segments occurring more often in patients than controls included TRBV5-6, TRBV5-1 and TRBV20-1.

V was clipped by 6 bases and J by 5 bases; unmatched bases: 15. The CDR3 covers 15 residues. Germline V gene sequence: CDR1 DFQATT, CDR2 SNEGSKA (reference sequence). Prepared TCR beta cDNA libraries contained unique molecular identifiers. In TCRdb, the PCR reads were re-called with MiXCR into one record per CDR3 protein. The sample shows about 820,000 distinct CDR3 sequences, 53% of them seen only once. Sequencing was done on a sample of blood. This rearrangement joins TRBV20-1 to TRBJ2-5; TRBD2 matches at 7 bases. This clonotype was sampled from a girl between 10 and 17 years old with multiple sclerosis. CDR3 coding DNA: TGCAGTGCCTTGCAGCCCCTAAATAGCGGGGAGACCCAGTACTTC. Its translation is CSALQPLNSGETQYF.